This T cell receptor beta chain was obtained from a study of ipilimumab plus nivolumab after autologous stem cell transplantation. This clone was recorded once. Through week 26, nivolumab 3 mg/kg IV was given weeks 1, 4, 7, 10, then biweekly. Germline V CDR1 and CDR2: SGHVS, FQNEAQ. The length of the CDR3 is 19 residues. V was cut by 2 bases and J by 10 bases, with 27 bases left in between. The repertoire was sequenced with immunoSEQ multiplex PCR; TCRdb's copy has only in-frame clones and lacks some. The data hold around 19,000 clones, with about four fifths observed a single time. Source: PBMCs, taken in a trial of ipilimumab plus nivolumab as post-transplant consolidation. The rearrangement uses TRBV7-8 and TRBJ1-6, with D maybe TRBD1 (5 bases). The source is a male donor with diffuse large B-cell lymphoma. The CDR3 loop reads CASSLRARALPLSGSPLHF. The CDR3 bases are TGTGCCAGCAGCTTACGGGCCAGGGCTTTACCACTCTCAGGCTCACCCCTCCACTTT.